This T cell receptor (beta chain) emerged from a study of cytomegalovirus exposure and HLA in healthy donors. The overall study: The study's early data release held about 85 million unique TCRs from HLA-typed donors. General study points: Later analysis showed most CMV-associated TCR beta chains appearing HLA-restricted.

Though probably carrying unrecorded immune exposures, donors were nominally healthy at sampling. For this clone: Its antigen is currently unknown.

Primers: 60 Vbeta forward and 13 Jbeta reverse. The table came from immunoSEQ multiplex PCR; TCRdb's copy has only in-frame clones and leaves some out. This repertoire includes around 80,000 clones. The receptor was derived from a man in his forties in good health and CMV-seronegative. Sequenced: PBMCs.

Here the CDR3 reads CASSPGLAGGNNEQFF. Here the CDR3 DNA reads TGTGCCAGCAGTCCGGGACTAGCGGGGGGGAACAATGAGCAGTTCTTC. The rearrangement joins TRBV7-2 to TRBJ2-1, with 16 bases that match TRBD2. The CDR3 has 16 amino acids. Germline V gives CDR1 SGHTA, CDR2 FQGNSA. Trimming took 6 bases from V and 5 from J; bases not matched to a gene: 4.